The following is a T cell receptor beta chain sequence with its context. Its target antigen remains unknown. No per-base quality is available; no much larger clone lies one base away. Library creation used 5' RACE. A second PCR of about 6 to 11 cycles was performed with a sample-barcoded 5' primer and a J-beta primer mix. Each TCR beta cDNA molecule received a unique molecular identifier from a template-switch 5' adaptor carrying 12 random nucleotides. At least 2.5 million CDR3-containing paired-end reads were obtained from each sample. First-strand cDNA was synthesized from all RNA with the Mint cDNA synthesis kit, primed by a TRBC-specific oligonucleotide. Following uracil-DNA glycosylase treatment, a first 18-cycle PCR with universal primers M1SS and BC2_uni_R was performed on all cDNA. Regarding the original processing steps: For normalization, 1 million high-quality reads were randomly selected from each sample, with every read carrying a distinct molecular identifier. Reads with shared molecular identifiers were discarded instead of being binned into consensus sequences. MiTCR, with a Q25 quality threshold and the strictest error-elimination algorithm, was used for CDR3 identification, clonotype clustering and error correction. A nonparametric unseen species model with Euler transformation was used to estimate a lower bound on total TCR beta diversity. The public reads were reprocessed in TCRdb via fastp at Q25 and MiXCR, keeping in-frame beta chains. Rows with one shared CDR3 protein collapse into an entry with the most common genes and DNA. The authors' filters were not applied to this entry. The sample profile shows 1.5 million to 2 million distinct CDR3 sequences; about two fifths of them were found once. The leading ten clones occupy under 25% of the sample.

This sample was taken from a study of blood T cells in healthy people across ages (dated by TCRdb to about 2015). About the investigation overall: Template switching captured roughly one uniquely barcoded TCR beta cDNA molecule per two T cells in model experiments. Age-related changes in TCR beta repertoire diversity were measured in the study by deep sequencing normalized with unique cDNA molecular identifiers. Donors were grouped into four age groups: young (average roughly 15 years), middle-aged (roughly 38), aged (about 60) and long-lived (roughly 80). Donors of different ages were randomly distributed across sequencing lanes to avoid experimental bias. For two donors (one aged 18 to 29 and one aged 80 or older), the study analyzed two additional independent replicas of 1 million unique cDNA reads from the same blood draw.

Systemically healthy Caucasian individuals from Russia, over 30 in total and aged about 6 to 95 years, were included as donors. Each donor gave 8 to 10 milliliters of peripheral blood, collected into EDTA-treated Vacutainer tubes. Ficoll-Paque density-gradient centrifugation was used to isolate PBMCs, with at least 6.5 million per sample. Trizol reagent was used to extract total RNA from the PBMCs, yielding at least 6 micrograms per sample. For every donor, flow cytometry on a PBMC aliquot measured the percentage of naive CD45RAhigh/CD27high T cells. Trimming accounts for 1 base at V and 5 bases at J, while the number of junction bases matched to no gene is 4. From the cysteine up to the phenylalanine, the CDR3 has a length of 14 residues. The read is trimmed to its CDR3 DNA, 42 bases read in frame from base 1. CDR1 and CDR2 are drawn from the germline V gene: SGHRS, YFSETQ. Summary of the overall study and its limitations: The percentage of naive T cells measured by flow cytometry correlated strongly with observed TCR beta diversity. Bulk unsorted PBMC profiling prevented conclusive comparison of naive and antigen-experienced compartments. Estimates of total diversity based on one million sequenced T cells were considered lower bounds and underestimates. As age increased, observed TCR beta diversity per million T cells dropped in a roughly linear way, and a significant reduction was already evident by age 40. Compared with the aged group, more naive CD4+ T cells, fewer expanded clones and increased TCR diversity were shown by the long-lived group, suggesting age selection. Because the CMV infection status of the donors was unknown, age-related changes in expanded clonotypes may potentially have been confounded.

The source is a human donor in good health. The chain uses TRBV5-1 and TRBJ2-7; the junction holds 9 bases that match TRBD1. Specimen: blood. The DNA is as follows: TGCGCCAGCAGCTTGAGACAGGGGGGCCACGAGCAGTACTTC. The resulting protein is CASSLRQGGHEQYF.